This T cell receptor beta chain was sequenced in a study of cytomegalovirus exposure and HLA in healthy donors. Study at large: Early on, a data release was issued that held some 85 million unique TCRs from HLA-typed donors. Study results and limitations: Follow-up analysis later connected one missense variant in DCLRE1C with trimming of TCR beta V- and J-genes. Sequencing artifact likely explains a cluster of highly shared sequence variants. According to the study, some 160 TCR beta chains were cytomegalovirus-associated.

PCR used 60 Vbeta primers and 13 Jbeta primers. Clones were sequenced by immunoSEQ multiplex PCR, and TCRdb holds only the in-frame ones, with some missing. The sample contains around 100,000 clones, over 60% of which appear only once. Remarks on this clone: The target antigen is unknown.

This receptor was taken from a man aged 55 to 70 in good health and CMV-seropositive. Sequencing was done on a sample of PBMCs.

The CDR3 DNA is TGTGCCAGCCGGGGACTCACAGATACGCAGTATTTT. Its protein is CASRGLTDTQYF. This chain links TRBV7-9 with TRBJ2-3; D might be TRBD2 (6 bases). The CDR3 has 12 amino acids. Germline CDR1 is SEHNR and CDR2 is FQNEAQ (reference sequence). The V and J ends lost 8 bases and 2 bases respectively, with 8 bases between them.